These 23 T cell receptor beta chains were sequenced from one sample in a study of cytomegalovirus exposure and HLA in healthy donors (dated by TCRdb to about 2017). Library creation used the immunoSEQ multiplex PCR assay. A mixture of 60 forward primers for TCR Vbeta segments and 13 reverse primers for TCR Jbeta segments was used in the multiplex PCR. Held by TCRdb, this immuneACCESS table contains in-frame sequences only and omits some clones. Under half of the omission traces to an unresolved V gene where checked; the cause of the rest is unknown. The sample table lists about 220,000 clones, 60% to 80% of them with a count of one. Of the sample, about 1.7% falls within the top ten clones. Input material: PBMCs. The receptors were gathered from a male donor in good health and CMV-seronegative.

This chain links TRBV2 with TRBJ1-2, with 7 bases lining up with TRBD1. The CDR3 runs to 16 residues. V gave up 5 bases and J gave up 0 bases; unmatched junction bases: 9. CDR1 is SNHLY and CDR2 is FYNNEI in the germline V gene. CDR3 sequence: CASSRGTATTNYGYTF. The CDR3 DNA follows: TGTGCCAGCAGTAGGGGGACAGCCACCACTAACTATGGCTACACCTTC. Full variable domain (outside the CDR3, taken from reference TRBV2 and TRBJ1-2): EPEVTQTPSHQVTQMGQEVILRCVPISNHLYFYWYRQILGQKVEFLVSFYNNEISEKSEIFDDQFSVERPDGSNFTLKIRSTKLEDSAMYFCASSRGTATTNYGYTFGSGTRLTVV.

Only a few counts were recorded for this clone. The chain links TRBV4-3 to TRBJ2-7; 8 bases map to TRBD2. The CDR3 runs to 14 residues. From germline, CDR1 is LGHNA and CDR2 YSLEER. V shed 6 bases and J 6 bases; nucleotides not matched to a gene: 10. The CDR3 DNA reads as TGCGCCAGCAGAAAGGGACTAGGTGAGCGCGAGCAGTACTTC. Amino acid sequence: CASRKGLGEREQYF.

Regarding this clone: This sample also contains other DNA sequences that code for the same CDR3. The chain is built from TRBV6-4 and TRBJ1-1; D is possibly TRBD1 (5 bases). V lost 3 bases and J 4 bases, leaving 9 bases between the germline ends. Germline loops: CDR1 MRHNA, CDR2 SNTAGT. The CDR3 sequence is 13 residues long. In DNA form, the CDR3 reads TGTGCCAGCAGTGATAGGGGTGGCACTGAAGCTTTCTTT. This gives the protein CASSDRGGTEAFF.

V usage is TRBV10-3 and J usage is TRBJ2-2; 9 bases line up with TRBD1. Germline lookup yields CDR1 ENHRY and CDR2 SYGVKD. The junction had 5 bases not matched to a gene; V was cut back by 8 bases and J by 1 base. There are 15 residues in the CDR3. CDR3 in amino acids: CAIRRTGVNTGELFF. The CDR3 DNA reads as TGTGCCATCCGGAGGACAGGGGTGAACACCGGGGAGCTGTTTTTT.

J is TRBJ2-4 and V is TRBV5-8, with D possibly being TRBD2 (6 bases). The CDR3 contains 13 residues. V dropped 0 bases and J dropped 10 bases, with 11 bases sitting between them. CDR1 and CDR2 from the germline V gene are SGHTS and YDEGEE. CDR3 nucleotides: TGTGCCAGCAGCTTGGACCCGGGGGATATTCAGTACTTC. Its translation is CASSLDPGDIQYF.

This chain links TRBV15 with TRBJ2-7; no firm D call. Between the trimmed V and J ends, which lost 1 base and 4 bases, there was a span of 8 bases. CDR3 length: 13 amino acids. Per the germline V gene, CDR1 is LNHNV and CDR2 is YYDKDF (reference sequence). CDR3 amino acids: CATSRVLQYEQYF. The CDR3 DNA reads TGTGCCACCAGCAGAGTATTACAGTACGAGCAGTACTTC.

The chain employs TRBV7-2 and TRBJ2-5; D gene uncertain. The CDR3 length is 12 residues. The germline CDR1 and CDR2 sequences are SGHTA and FQGNSA. The V end was cut by 5 bases, the J end by 2 bases, with 6 bases between. CDR3 sequence: CASSQTQETQYF. The CDR3 bases are TGTGCCAGCAGCCAAACACAAGAGACCCAGTACTTC.

This sequence joins TRBV18 and TRBJ1-2, with 9 nucleotides matching TRBD1. CDR3 size: 14 residues. After removal of 3 bases from V and 8 bases from J, the junction contained 7 bases not matched to a gene. Germline V CDR1 and CDR2: KGHSH, LQKENI. This chain's CDR3 is CASSPSDRGGGYTF. The CDR3 DNA reads TGTGCCAGCTCACCCTCGGACAGGGGCGGAGGCTACACCTTC. Complete variable domain (other parts from reference TRBV18 and TRBJ1-2): NAGVMQNPRHLVRRRGQEARLRCSPMKGHSHVYWYRQLPEEGLKFMVYLQKENIIDESGMPKERFSAEFPKEGPSILRIQQVVRGDSAAYFCASSPSDRGGGYTFGSGTRLTVV.

The V call is TRBV7-3, the J call TRBJ1-2, with TRBD1 matching over 12 bases. The CDR3 sequence is 14 residues long. Looked up from germline, CDR1 is SGHTA and CDR2 is FQGTGA. Trimming removed 5 bases from V and 6 bases from J; junction bases left unmatched: 4. The chain's CDR3 is CASSPGTGGDGYTF. For the CDR3, the DNA is TGTGCCAGCAGCCCCGGGACAGGGGGCGATGGCTACACCTTC.

This rearrangement joins TRBV19 to TRBJ2-5, with TRBD1 matching 9 bases. The CDR3 loop spans 15 amino acids. Unmatched junction bases numbered 7, after V lost 4 bases and J lost 4 bases. The germline CDR1 and CDR2 sequences are LNHDA and SQIVND (reference sequence). This CDR3 is CASSTGTGKLETQYF. The CDR3 DNA sequence: TGTGCCAGTAGTACGGGGACAGGGAAGTTAGAGACCCAGTACTTC.

V is TRBV29-1 and J is TRBJ2-1; 10 bases match TRBD2. The CDR3 runs 14 residues. The germline V gene has CDR1 SQVTM and CDR2 ANQGSEA. V lost 4 bases and J lost 4; bases outside the gene matches: 4. CDR3 in DNA: TGCAGCGTTGTGACTAGCGGGCTTTACAATGAGCAGTTCTTC. Protein: CSVVTSGLYNEQFF.

The chain carries TRBV5-1 and TRBJ2-5; the D gene is possibly TRBD1 (6 bases). CDR1 and CDR2 from the germline V gene are SGHRS and YFSETQ. Trimming pared 4 bases from V and 5 bases from J, leaving 12 bases between. The CDR3 is 13 amino acids. The CDR3 nucleotides read TGCGCCAGCAGCCTTGGACAGTCCGAGACCCAGTACTTC. Translated: CASSLGQSETQYF.

The chain couples TRBV9 to TRBJ2-7; the D gene is possibly TRBD2 (7 bases). Trimming left V 0 bases short and J 3 bases short, with 13 bases between. This CDR3 has 15 amino acids. CDR1 and CDR2 (germline): SGDLS, YYNGEE. The CDR3 DNA sequence: TGTGCCAGCAGCGTAGGGGGGGGGACAAACTACGAGCAGTACTTC. Protein: CASSVGGGTNYEQYF.

The chain carries TRBV25-1 and TRBJ1-4; 7 positions agree with TRBD1. From germline, CDR1 is MGHDK and CDR2 SYGVNS. The CDR3 is 16 amino acids. Trimming at V came to 6 bases and at J to 3 bases, leaving 10 bases not matched to a gene. The CDR3, as DNA: TGTGCCAGCAGCGGAATCTACAGGGGCTCTAATGAAAAACTGTTTTTT. This translates into CASSGIYRGSNEKLFF.

The count of this clone is one. This sequence joins TRBV27 and TRBJ2-1; 8 nucleotides match TRBD2. There are 15 residues in the CDR3. Per germline, CDR1 MNHEY and CDR2 SMNVEV (reference sequence). The ends lost 9 bases at V and 2 bases at J; junction bases unmatched: 9. The CDR3 DNA reads TGTGCCAGTACTCCCGCGGGGGGACCCTACAATGAGCAGTTCTTC. Translated: CASTPAGGPYNEQFF.

The CDR3 sequence is CASSFRQGATISEAFF. DNA of the CDR3: TGTGCCAGCAGTTTTAGACAGGGGGCGACCATCTCTGAAGCTTTCTTT. The V gene is TRBV27, the J gene TRBJ1-1; 10 nucleotides align to TRBD1. Germline CDR1 and CDR2: MNHEY and SMNVEV (reference sequence). V shed 3 bases and J 6 bases; nucleotides not matched to a gene: 10. The CDR3 loop spans 16 amino acids.

The chain recombines TRBV7-9 with TRBJ2-1; 7 bases agree with TRBD2. The length of the CDR3 is 14 residues. V dropped 5 bases and J dropped 9; count of bases not matched to a gene: 10. Germline V CDR1 and CDR2: SEHNR, FQNEAQ (reference sequence). CDR3 sequence: CASSPWGEGPEQFF. The CDR3 DNA is TGTGCCAGCAGCCCTTGGGGGGAGGGCCCTGAGCAGTTCTTC. The whole variable domain, remainder taken from reference TRBV7-9 and TRBJ2-1, is DTGVSQNPRHKITKRGQNVTFRCDPISEHNRLYWYRQTLGQGPEFLTYFQNEAQLEKSRLLSDRFSAERPKGSFSTLEIQRTEQGDSAMYLCASSPWGEGPEQFFGPGTRLTVL.

The chain employs TRBV4-3 and TRBJ2-1; 8 bases fit TRBD1. Germline V lookup: CDR1 LGHNA, CDR2 YSLEER. CDR3 length equals 16 residues. V was pared by 0 bases and J by 4 bases, with 5 bases of the junction left unmatched. The CDR3 DNA reads as TGCGCCAGCAGCCAAGATACGGGACAGGCATACAATGAGCAGTTCTTC. Translated, it gives CASSQDTGQAYNEQFF.

This clone was observed a single time. The chain combines TRBV4-2 with TRBJ2-7; D not certain. CDR1 LGHNA and CDR2 YNFKEQ come from the germline V gene. This CDR3 contains 16 residues. V was cut by 3 bases and J by 6 bases, with 21 bases left in between. CDR3 DNA sequence: TGTGCCAGCAGCCAGACCGCCCCCACTTTCTCGGGCGAGCAGTACTTC. It translates to CASSQTAPTFSGEQYF.

The chain combines TRBV5-5 with TRBJ2-2; 10 bases align to TRBD1. V was clipped by 5 bases and J by 0 bases; unmatched bases: 4. In germline, CDR1 is SGHKS, CDR2 YYEKEE (reference sequence). The CDR3 runs to 16 residues. CDR3 DNA: TGTGCCAGCAGAGTCGGGACAGGGGCGAACACCGGGGAGCTGTTTTTT. This codes for CASRVGTGANTGELFF.

In its sample, this clone was seen a few times. This rearrangement joins TRBV7-3 to TRBJ2-5, with 8 bases aligning to TRBD2. The V gene end was trimmed by 5 bases and the J gene end by 4 bases; junction bases not matched to a gene: 6. Germline V gene lookup returns CDR1 SGHTA and CDR2 FQGTGA. The CDR3 loop spans 14 amino acids. The CDR3 sequence is CASSPRGGRETQYF. Here the CDR3 DNA reads TGTGCCAGCAGCCCCCGGGGGGGGCGAGAGACCCAGTACTTC.

The V and J genes are TRBV28 and TRBJ2-2, with D possibly matching TRBD1 (6 bases). The CDR3 loop spans 15 amino acids. Germline V CDR1 and CDR2: MDHEN, SYDVKM. Trimming took off 4 bases at V and 2 bases at J, with 11 bases between the two ends. Here the CDR3 reads CASSYPTGNTGELFF. The CDR3 DNA follows: TGTGCCAGCAGTTACCCGACAGGAAACACCGGGGAGCTGTTTTTT. The whole variable domain, remainder taken from reference TRBV28 and TRBJ2-2, is DVKVTQSSRYLVKRTGEKVFLECVQDMDHENMFWYRQDPGLGLRLIYFSYDVKMKEKGDIPEGYSVSREKKERFSLILESASTNQTSMYLCASSYPTGNTGELFFGEGSRLTVL.

The V and J genes are TRBV19 and TRBJ1-5, with 9 bases fitting TRBD1. Unmatched junction bases numbered 10, after V lost 8 bases and J lost 2 bases. CDR1 LNHDA and CDR2 SQIVND come from the germline V gene (reference sequence). CDR3 length: 16 amino acids. The CDR3 DNA follows: TGTGCCAGTCACAGGGGGCTCCTTGAGGGCAATCAGCCCCAGCATTTT. This translates into CASHRGLLEGNQPQHF. Supplemented by reference TRBV19 and TRBJ1-5, the full variable domain reads DGGITQSPKYLFRKEGQNVTLSCEQNLNHDAMYWYRQDPGQGLRLIYYSQIVNDFQKGDIAEGYSVSREKKESFPLTVTSAQKNPTAFYLCASHRGLLEGNQPQHFGDGTRLSIL.